A selection of T cell receptor beta chains follows, all from one sample in a study of CD8 T cells in ankylosing spondylitis. TCRdb re-analysed the 5' RACE reads in MiXCR, keeping a single row per CDR3 protein. The sample has some 87,000 distinct CDR3 sequences, roughly 27% seen once. Sequences were obtained from blood, either unsorted or a sorted T cell fraction (not recorded which). Every receptor here comes from a male donor with ankylosing spondylitis or in good health (not recorded which). Each CDR3 is given with its conserved first and last residue. A D gene is named only where the DNA matches it firmly. Clone sizes are given selectively: once, few, many, or a class where the clone is expanded.

>.|TRBJ2-7|.|TRBV6-5
TGTGCCAGCAGTTACTCGGAGGTTTTGGTAAGCTACGACGAGCAGTACTTC
CASSYSEVLVSYDEQYF
>.|TRBJ2-5|few|TRBV20-1
TGCAGTGCCAACCGGGACAATCAAGAGACCCAGTACTTC
CSANRDNQETQYF
>TRBD2|TRBJ2-2|.|TRBV10-2
TGCGCCAGCAGTGAGTCGTTTAAGGGAGGGACCGGGGAGCTGTTTTTT
CASSESFKGGTGELFF
>.|TRBJ2-1|few|TRBV7-2
TGTGCCAGCAGCTTAGCGCGCTACAATGAGCAGTTCTTC
CASSLARYNEQFF
>.|TRBJ2-5|.|TRBV20-1
TGCAGTGCTAGTATTCCCCCTCGAAGAGAGACCCAGTACTTC
CSASIPPRRETQYF
>.|TRBJ2-7|.|TRBV29-1
TGCAGCGCCATGACAGACGAGCAGTACTTC
CSAMTDEQYF
>TRBD1|TRBJ2-1|.|TRBV20-1
TGCAGTGCCCCCTCCAGCCCTTGGCGCCACGGGACAGGGGTCAATGAGCAGTTCTTC
CSAPSSPWRHGTGVNEQFF
>TRBD1|TRBJ1-1|.|TRBV5-4
TGTGCCAGCAGCGCGTCCGGGACAGCCGTTGAAGCTTTCTTT
CASSASGTAVEAFF
>.|TRBJ1-5|many|TRBV5-1
TGCGCCAGCAGCGGGGGGCCCAATCAGCCCCAGCATTTT
CASSGGPNQPQHF
>.|TRBJ2-7|.|TRBV20-1
TGCAGTGCTACCAGACAGTACGAGCAGTACTTC
CSATRQYEQYF
>TRBD2|TRBJ2-7|.|TRBV7-9
TGTGCCAGCAGCTTTGTAACTAGCGGTACCTACGAGCAGTACTTC
CASSFVTSGTYEQYF
>TRBD2|TRBJ2-2|.|TRBV5-1
TGCGCCAGCAGCCCAGTTGTGGGAGGGCACACCGGGGAGCTGTTTTTT
CASSPVVGGHTGELFF
>.|TRBJ1-1|.|TRBV28
TGTGCCAGCAGTACGCAACCTTGGGGGGGCGGTAGCACTGAAGCTTTCTTT
CASSTQPWGGGSTEAFF
>.|TRBJ1-4|.|TRBV5-1
TGCGCCAGCAGCTACCCGACAGGCACTAATGAAAAACTGTTTTTT
CASSYPTGTNEKLFF
>TRBD2|TRBJ2-2|.|TRBV3-1
TGTGCCAGCAGACTAGCACTAGCGGCCGGGGAGCTGTTTTTT
CASRLALAAGELFF
>.|TRBJ2-3|.|TRBV5-1
TGCGCCAGCAGCTTGGGTGAGGATACGCAGTATTTT
CASSLGEDTQYF
>.|TRBJ1-5|.|TRBV7-2
TGTGCCAGCAGCCTCCGAGGAAATCAGCCCCAGCATTTT
CASSLRGNQPQHF
>.|TRBJ2-1|.|TRBV29-1
TGCAGCGCCCCGGGGGCCCTCAACAATGAGCAGTTCTTC
CSAPGALNNEQFF
>.|TRBJ2-1|many|TRBV5-1
TGCGCCAGCAGTTTACCCCCCGCCGGACACGGGGCCCTATCCTACAATGAGCAGTTCTTC
CASSLPPAGHGALSYNEQFF
>.|TRBJ2-1|many|TRBV5-1
TGCGCCAGCAGCGTTGGGACTGACAATGAGCAGTTCTTC
CASSVGTDNEQFF
>.|TRBJ1-1|.|TRBV10-3
TGTGCCATCAGACAGTTGAACACTGAAGCTTTCTTT
CAIRQLNTEAFF
>.|TRBJ1-2|.|TRBV5-1
TGCGCCAGCAGCTTGGCCCGAAAAGGGGGCTACACCTTC
CASSLARKGGYTF
>.|TRBJ1-6|.|TRBV9
TGTGCCAGCAGCCCTCGTGGGGCCCAGATAGGATCCCTCCACTTT
CASSPRGAQIGSLHF
>TRBD2|TRBJ2-1|many|TRBV5-1
TGCGCCAGCAGCAAGGGACTAGCGGGAGTTATCTACAATGAGCAGTTCTTC
CASSKGLAGVIYNEQFF
>.|TRBJ2-1|.|TRBV10-3
TGTGCCATCACAGTGGACAATGAGCAGTTCTTC
CAITVDNEQFF
>.|TRBJ1-1|few|TRBV18
TGTGCCAGCTCACCACCGGGCTCAGTGCAGGCTCCTGAAGCTTTCTTT
CASSPPGSVQAPEAFF
>.|TRBJ2-1|.|TRBV7-9
TGTGCCAGCAGCCCAGTTGTGGGAGACAATGAGCAGTTCTTC
CASSPVVGDNEQFF
>.|TRBJ2-7|many|TRBV20-1
TGCAGTGCTAGGCGGTGGGGGTGGGGGTACGAGCAGTACTTC
CSARRWGWGYEQYF
>.|TRBJ2-1|few|TRBV7-2
TGTGCCAGCAGTCTCGAGAGCTCCTACAATGAGCAGTTCTTC
CASSLESSYNEQFF
>TRBD2|TRBJ2-3|few|TRBV7-3
TGTGCCAGCAGCTCGAACCTAGCGGGAGTACTGGATACGCAGTATTTT
CASSSNLAGVLDTQYF
>.|TRBJ1-2|.|TRBV6-1
TGTGCCAGCCAAAGAGGGTTATGGGACTATGGCTACACCTTC
CASQRGLWDYGYTF
>.|TRBJ2-5|once|TRBV5-1
TGCGCCAGCAGCAGGGCACAAGAGACCCAGTACTTC
CASSRAQETQYF
>.|TRBJ1-3|few|TRBV5-1
TGCGCCAGCAGCCACGGGACCCCAGGAAACACCATATATTTT
CASSHGTPGNTIYF
>.|TRBJ2-7|.|TRBV12-3/TRBV12-4
TGTGCCAGCAGCAACTCCTACGAGCAGTACTTC
CASSNSYEQYF
>.|TRBJ2-1|.|TRBV5-1
TGCGCCAGCAGCTTGGGACTAGGGAACTACAATGAGCAGTTCTTC
CASSLGLGNYNEQFF
>TRBD1|TRBJ1-5|.|TRBV6-1
TGTGCCAGCAGCCTACAGGGGAGGTCAAGACCCCAGCATTTT
CASSLQGRSRPQHF
>.|TRBJ1-1|.|TRBV18
TGTGCCAGCTCACCTCTCGAGGCCCGCCGCCGCCCATTGACATCCAATTCCCACACTGAAGCTTTCTTT
CASSPLEARRRPLTSNSHTEAFF
>.|TRBJ2-3|.|TRBV29-1
TGCAGCGTTGAAGACAGGGTTCGCACAGATACGCAGTATTTT
CSVEDRVRTDTQYF
>TRBD2|TRBJ2-1|few|TRBV28
TGTGCCAGCATCCGTAGCGGGGGGGAGCAGTTCTTC
CASIRSGGEQFF
>TRBD1|TRBJ2-5|.|TRBV7-9
TGTGCCAGCAGAGCAGGACAGGGATTGGGGCAAGAGACCCAGTACTTC
CASRAGQGLGQETQYF